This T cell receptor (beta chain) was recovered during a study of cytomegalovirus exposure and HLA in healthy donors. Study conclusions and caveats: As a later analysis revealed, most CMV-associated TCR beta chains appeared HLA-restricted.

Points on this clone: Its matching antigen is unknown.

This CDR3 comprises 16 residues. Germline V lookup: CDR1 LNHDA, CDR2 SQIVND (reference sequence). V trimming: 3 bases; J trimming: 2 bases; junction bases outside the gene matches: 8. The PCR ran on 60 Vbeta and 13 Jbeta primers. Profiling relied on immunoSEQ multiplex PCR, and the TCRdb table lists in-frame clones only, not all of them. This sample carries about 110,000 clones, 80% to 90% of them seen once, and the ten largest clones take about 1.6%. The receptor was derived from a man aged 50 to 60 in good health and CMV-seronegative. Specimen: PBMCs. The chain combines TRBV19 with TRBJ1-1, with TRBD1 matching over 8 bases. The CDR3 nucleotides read TGTGCCAGTAGTATGTACAGGGGGAGAATAAACACTGAAGCTTTCTTT. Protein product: CASSMYRGRINTEAFF.